This entry lists 17 T cell receptor beta chains sequenced from one sample in a study of shared clonotypes between healthy human individuals. Assay used: immunoSEQ multiplex PCR; TCRdb lists only in-frame clones, some missing. The sample yields about 1 million clones, around 76% seen once. Material: memory CD4+ T cells sorted from blood. Subset indicated: CD45RA-negative fraction. The receptors originated from a man younger than 35 in good health.

The rearrangement uses TRBV6-1 and TRBJ2-7; D could derive from TRBD1 or TRBD2 (5 bases each). The CDR3 sequence is 17 residues long. V shed 3 bases and J shed 3 bases, with 21 bases lying between them. The germline V gene has CDR1 MNHNS and CDR2 SASEGT. CDR3 in DNA: TGTGCCAGCAGTGACCCTAACGGTCAGGGACGAAACTACGAGCAGTACTTC. This codes for CASSDPNGQGRNYEQYF.

In this sample, this clone turned up once. This chain uses TRBV4-1 with TRBJ2-7; the D call may be TRBD1 or TRBD2 (5 bases each). Germline CDR1 reads MGHRA; CDR2 reads YSYEKL. The CDR3 extends over 14 amino acids. Trimming cost V 0 bases and J 7 bases, with 13 bases left between them. The CDR3 DNA follows: TGCGCCAGCAGCCAAGAGGGACCAGTACGTGAGCAGTACTTC. This translates into CASSQEGPVREQYF.

A word on this clone: Other DNA variants within this sample encode the same CDR3. The chain recombines TRBV5-1 with TRBJ2-1; 12 bases agree with TRBD2. The junction had 2 bases not matched to a gene; V was cut back by 3 bases and J by 4 bases. This CDR3 region has 15 residues. Germline values: CDR1 SGHRS, CDR2 YFSETQ. CDR3 DNA sequence: TGCGCCAGCAGCTCAGGACTAGCGGGGTACAATGAGCAGTTCTTC. It codes for CASSSGLAGYNEQFF. The full variable domain, its missing parts supplied by reference TRBV5-1 and TRBJ2-1, is KAGVTQTPRYLIKTRGQQVTLSCSPISGHRSVSWYQQTPGQGLQFLFEYFSETQRNKGNFPGRFSGRQFSNSRSEMNVSTLELGDSALYLCASSSGLAGYNEQFFGPGTRLTVL.

V usage is TRBV7-2 and J usage is TRBJ2-6; no clear D. The ends were cut back, 2 bases at V and 1 base at J, with 15 bases in the middle. Germline lookup yields CDR1 SGHTA and CDR2 FQGNSA. The length of the CDR3 is 18 residues. CDR3 region: CASSLIPGRVSGANVLTF. Here the CDR3 DNA reads TGTGCCAGCAGCTTAATTCCCGGAAGGGTTTCTGGGGCCAACGTCCTGACTTTC. The whole variable domain, filled in from reference TRBV7-2 and TRBJ2-6, reads GAGVSQSPSNKVTEKGKDVELRCDPISGHTALYWYRQSLGQGLEFLIYFQGNSAPDKSGLPSDRFSAERTGGSVSTLTIQRTQQEDSAVYLCASSLIPGRVSGANVLTFGAGSRLTVL.

To note about this clone: A much larger clone differs from this one at a single base, so this may be a read error. Other DNA sequences of this sample code for an identical CDR3. V and J are TRBV5-4 and TRBJ2-6, with a possible D match to TRBD1 (6 bases). The V end lost 8 bases, the J end lost 0 bases, and 21 bases lay between the germline ends. CDR1 and CDR2 from the germline V gene are SGHNT and YYREEE (reference sequence). The CDR3 totals 18 residues. The CDR3 spells CASSDGNRAYSGANVLTF. The CDR3 DNA follows: TGTGCCAGTAGCGACGGGAACAGGGCCTACTCTGGGGCCAACGTCCTGACTTTC.

Ten or more counts support this clone. For the CDR3, the DNA is TGTGCCAGCAGCTTCTCCGGTTCACCCCTCCACTTT. Amino acids: CASSFSGSPLHF. The chain has TRBV7-2 and TRBJ1-6; D unclear. This CDR3 has 12 amino acids. V gave up 3 bases and J gave up 9 bases, with 6 bases separating them. Germline V CDR1 and CDR2: SGHTA, FQGNSA.

CDR3 coding DNA: TGTGCCAGCAGCTCGGGACTAGCGGGGCAAGAGACCCAGTACTTC. Amino acid sequence: CASSSGLAGQETQYF. V is TRBV7-3 and J is TRBJ2-5; 13 positions agree with TRBD2. The germline gives CDR1 SGHTA, CDR2 FQGTGA. V was pared by 4 bases and J by 2 bases, with 1 base of the junction left unmatched. The CDR3 length is 15 residues.

The gene calls are TRBV5-1 and TRBJ1-1; D is perhaps TRBD1 (6 bases). V was shortened by 0 bases and J by 1 base, with 13 bases between the two germline ends. This CDR3 region has 16 residues. The germline V gene has CDR1 SGHRS and CDR2 YFSETQ. The chain's CDR3 is CASSLGQRGQNTEAFF. Here the CDR3 DNA reads TGCGCCAGCAGCTTGGGACAACGGGGACAGAACACTGAAGCTTTCTTT.

CDR3 protein: CASSDGIISSYNEQFF. The CDR3, as DNA: TGTGCCAGCAGCGATGGAATTATAAGCTCCTACAATGAGCAGTTCTTC. V and J are TRBV11-3 and TRBJ2-1; D gene unclear. The CDR3 totals 16 residues. The V gene's germline CDR1 is SGHNT and CDR2 YENEEA. Trimming removed 5 bases at V and 0 bases at J, with 14 bases between.

This clone was detected once. The V call is TRBV21-1, the J call TRBJ1-2; the table's D gene call, TRBD1, was not cross checked with the DNA. TRBV21-1 is classified as a pseudogene. The CDR3 length is 18 residues. The CDR3 sequence is CASSKGMDRVIGFYGYTF. The CDR3 DNA follows: TGTGCCAGCAGCAAAGGGATGGACAGGGTAATTGGATTCTATGGCTACACCTTC.

V and J are TRBV28 and TRBJ2-7; D perhaps matches TRBD2 (7 bases). Trimming removed 7 bases from V and 1 base from J, with 17 bases in between. Germline-derived CDR1 and CDR2 are MDHEN and SYDVKM. CDR3 length: 15 residues. The CDR3: CASTRLGGASYEQYF. CDR3 sequence (DNA): TGTGCCAGCACCCGGCTGGGGGGGGCTTCCTACGAGCAGTACTTC.

In this sample, this clone turned up once. The gene calls are TRBV18 and TRBJ1-2; D is uncertain. Trimming stripped 2 bases from V and 4 bases from J, with 11 bases between. The germline gives CDR1 KGHSH, CDR2 LQKENI. The CDR3 runs to 14 residues. CDR3 nucleotides: TGTGCCAGCTCACCAAACGAGGGAACCTATGGCTACACCTTC. Its protein is CASSPNEGTYGYTF. The full variable domain, completed using reference TRBV18 and TRBJ1-2, is NAGVMQNPRHLVRRRGQEARLRCSPMKGHSHVYWYRQLPEEGLKFMVYLQKENIIDESGMPKERFSAEFPKEGPSILRIQQVVRGDSAAYFCASSPNEGTYGYTFGSGTRLTVV.

This rearrangement joins TRBV28 to TRBJ1-5, with D hard to call. The CDR3 is made up of 13 amino acids. Germline CDR1 MDHEN, CDR2 SYDVKM. The V gene lost 2 bases and the J gene lost 1 base, with 3 bases spanning the gap. For the CDR3, the DNA is TGTGCCAGCAGTTTAATCAGCAATCAGCCCCAGCATTTT. It encodes CASSLISNQPQHF.

The chain carries TRBV7-2 and TRBJ1-3; perhaps TRBD1 as D (5 bases). V shed 5 bases and J shed 4 bases, with 15 bases lying between them. The CDR3 extends over 15 amino acids. Germline CDR1 SGHTA, CDR2 FQGNSA. CDR3 protein: CASSAGGGGGNTIYF. CDR3 DNA: TGTGCCAGCAGCGCGGGTGGGGGTGGCGGAAACACCATATATTTT.

This rearrangement joins TRBV5-1 to TRBJ2-6; weak D call: TRBD2 (5 bases). The CDR3 consists of 14 residues. The germline V gene encodes CDR1 SGHRS and CDR2 YFSETQ. V was clipped by 2 bases and J by 4 bases, with 7 bases between them. The CDR3 loop reads CASSLLGGANVLTF. The CDR3 nucleotides read TGCGCCAGCAGCTTACTAGGGGGGGCCAACGTCCTGACTTTC.

The V call is TRBV5-1, the J call TRBJ2-5, with D tentatively TRBD1 or TRBD2 (5 bases each). The ends were cut back, 4 bases at V and 1 base at J, with 17 bases in the middle. The CDR3 runs 16 residues. Germline CDR1 is SGHRS and CDR2 is YFSETQ. The CDR3: CASSAGLGTIQETQYF. Here the CDR3 DNA reads TGCGCCAGCAGCGCGGGCCTGGGGACGATCCAAGAGACCCAGTACTTC. The variable domain in full, completed from reference TRBV5-1 and TRBJ2-5, reads KAGVTQTPRYLIKTRGQQVTLSCSPISGHRSVSWYQQTPGQGLQFLFEYFSETQRNKGNFPGRFSGRQFSNSRSEMNVSTLELGDSALYLCASSAGLGTIQETQYFGPGTRLLVL.

The chain employs TRBV4-3 and TRBJ2-7, with 8 bases aligning to TRBD1. V dropped 1 base and J dropped 3; count of bases not matched to a gene: 8. The CDR3 has 16 amino acids. Germline CDR1 LGHNA, CDR2 YSLEER. The CDR3 loop is CASSQASGTGFYEQYF. The CDR3 region has the DNA TGCGCCAGCAGCCAAGCTTCCGGGACAGGCTTCTACGAGCAGTACTTC.